This entry is about one T cell receptor (beta chain). The sample belongs to a study of cytotoxic CD8 clonotypes in ibrutinib-treated CLL. Study details: Response sampling came at median approximately a year of treatment, ranging about 6 to 36 months. Samples yielded averages of approximately 260,000 productive templates and 94,000 or so productive rearrangements.

Clones were sequenced by immunoSEQ multiplex PCR, and TCRdb holds only the in-frame ones, with some missing. This repertoire shows approximately 50,000 clones, roughly 71% found once; its top ten account for about 39%. The CDR3 covers 16 residues. V shed 0 bases, J shed 0 bases, and the junction held 6 bases outside the gene matches. Looked up from germline, CDR1 is SQVTM and CDR2 is ANQGSEA. The source material was PBMCs, sampled after 12 months of ibrutinib treatment. This chain uses TRBV29-1 with TRBJ2-3, with 7 positions matching TRBD2. The origin of this receptor is a human donor with chronic lymphocytic leukemia. This chain's CDR3 is CSVEDPASGSTDTQYF. CDR3 coding DNA: TGCAGCGTTGAAGATCCCGCTAGCGGAAGCACAGATACGCAGTATTTT.